The clone carrying this T cell receptor beta chain has only a few counts. The antigen is undetermined. V shed 6 bases, J shed 2 bases, and the junction held 11 bases outside the gene matches. The CDR3 extends over 16 amino acids. Germline V gene data show CDR1 as MNHEY and CDR2 as SVGAGI. Attachment of unique molecular identifiers was made to individual cDNA molecules. Via MiXCR, TCRdb re-called the 5' RACE reads, giving one row per CDR3 protein. The table shows about 57,000 distinct CDR3 sequences, with approximately 9.3% occurring only once. The data are from a study of early T cells in non-severe SARS-CoV-2 infection. Study-level results: VDJdb matching, biased toward anti-spike CD8 responses, missed private and CD4 specificities.

The sequence came from an adult who was a healthcare worker with PCR-confirmed SARS-CoV-2 infection or an uninfected control (not recorded which). Sequencing was done on a sample of whole blood. This chain connects TRBV6-5 to TRBJ2-3, with 7 bases fitting TRBD2. The DNA for the CDR3 is TGTGCCAGCAGCCCGAAAAGGACTAGATACACAGATACGCAGTATTTT. This sequence encodes CASSPKRTRYTDTQYF.